Below, 27 T cell receptor beta chains from the same sample are listed, as sequenced in a study of blood T cell repertoires in COVID-19. The repertoire was sequenced with immunoSEQ multiplex PCR; TCRdb's copy has only in-frame clones and lacks some. Of 300,000 to 450,000 clones listed, around 87% were seen once; the top ten hold 10%. Sequences were obtained from peripheral blood. These receptors were collected from a woman aged 25 to 45 with COVID-19, enrolled during active disease.

The V gene is TRBV30, the J gene TRBJ1-1; possible D gene TRBD1, 5 bases. Germline V gene lookup returns CDR1 GTSNPN and CDR2 SVGIG (reference sequence). The germline V and J ends were trimmed by 0 bases and 6 bases, with 17 bases remaining between them. CDR3 length equals 15 residues. The CDR3 DNA reads TGTGCCTGGAGTGTCGCGGGACTCCGGGTCGCTGAAGCTTTCTTT. Translating gives CAWSVAGLRVAEAFF.

The V call is TRBV20-1, the J call TRBJ2-7; TRBD1 matches at 8 bases. Germline CDR1 is DFQATT and CDR2 is SNEGSKA (reference sequence). The CDR3 extends over 16 amino acids. Unmatched junction bases numbered 10, after V lost 3 bases and J lost 0 bases. DNA for the CDR3: TGCAGTGCTAGTGACCCCGGACAGGGAATCTCCTACGAGCAGTACTTC. Translating gives CSASDPGQGISYEQYF.

V and J are TRBV5-4 and TRBJ2-5; 10 bases map to TRBD1. The germline CDR1 and CDR2 sequences are SGHNT and YYREEE (reference sequence). The CDR3 is made up of 14 amino acids. J gave up 6 bases and V 4 bases, and 6 bases lay outside the gene matches. Written as DNA, the CDR3 is TGTGCCAGCAGCACCGGACAGGGGGGGAAGACCCAGTACTTC. Its protein product is CASSTGQGGKTQYF. The full variable domain, rest sourced from reference TRBV5-4 and TRBJ2-5, is ETGVTQSPTHLIKTRGQQVTLRCSSQSGHNTVSWYQQALGQGPQFIFQYYREEENGRGNFPPRFSGLQFPNYSSELNVNALELDDSALYLCASSTGQGGKTQYFGPGTRLLVL.

The V and J genes are TRBV11-2 and TRBJ1-2, with D possibly being TRBD1 (6 bases). Trimming took 6 bases from V and 2 from J, leaving 13 bases between them. The V gene's germline CDR1 is SGHAT and CDR2 FQNNGV. The CDR3 has 14 amino acids. The CDR3 spells CASRSRGGNYGYTF. The CDR3 region has the DNA TGTGCCAGCAGGAGCCGCGGGGGCAACTATGGCTACACCTTC.

The chain has TRBV28 and TRBJ2-7, with 12 nucleotides matching TRBD2. CDR1 is MDHEN and CDR2 is SYDVKM in the germline V gene. The CDR3 loop spans 17 amino acids. After removal of 5 bases from V and 3 bases from J, the junction contained 11 bases not matched to a gene. The CDR3 sequence is CASSPALGTSGHYEQYF. The CDR3 DNA reads as TGTGCCAGCAGTCCCGCGTTAGGGACTAGCGGGCACTACGAGCAGTACTTC.

V usage is TRBV24-1 and J usage is TRBJ2-7; a weak D match, TRBD2 (5 bases). This CDR3 has 13 amino acids. Germline V lookup: CDR1 KGHDR, CDR2 SFDVKD. The V gene lost 7 bases and the J gene lost 2 bases, with 11 bases spanning the gap. CDR3 loop: CATSEGSAYEQYF. The DNA for the CDR3 is TGTGCCACCAGCGAGGGTTCAGCCTACGAGCAGTACTTC.

The chain links TRBV10-1 to TRBJ2-1; 11 bases align to TRBD2. CDR1 is WNHNN, CDR2 SYGVQD, per germline (reference sequence). J gave up 5 bases and V 1 base, and 4 bases lay outside the gene matches. This CDR3 is 16 amino acids long. CDR3 in amino acids: CASSEYSGRAHNEQFF. The CDR3 DNA reads TGCGCCAGCAGTGAGTATAGCGGGAGGGCCCACAATGAGCAGTTCTTC.

The genes are TRBV6-2 or TRBV6-3 and TRBJ1-6, with unresolved D. Between the trimmed V and J ends, which lost 4 bases and 0 bases, there was a span of 16 bases. CDR1 and CDR2 (germline): MNHEY, SVGEGT. CDR3 length: 18 residues. The CDR3 is CASSFTREVSSYNSPLHF. CDR3 in DNA: TGTGCCAGCAGTTTCACGCGGGAGGTCAGCTCCTATAATTCACCCCTCCACTTT.

The chain links TRBV6-1 to TRBJ1-5, with 7 bases fitting TRBD1. V was clipped by 1 base and J by 3 bases; unmatched bases: 9. The germline CDR1 and CDR2 sequences are MNHNS and SASEGT. The CDR3 runs 17 residues. CDR3 DNA: TGTGCCAGCAGTGAAGGACAGGGTCGGGAGACCAATCAGCCCCAGCATTTT. Translating it yields CASSEGQGRETNQPQHF.

This clone was recorded at least ten times. The chain links TRBV2 to TRBJ1-5; D might be TRBD1 (6 bases). This CDR3 is built from 13 residues. V lost 8 bases to trimming and J lost 3 bases, with 11 bases between them. Germline-derived CDR1 and CDR2 are SNHLY and FYNNEI. CDR3 amino acids: CASGGGYNQPQHF. CDR3 bases: TGTGCCAGCGGGGGCGGTTACAATCAGCCCCAGCATTTT.

V gene TRBV6-2 or TRBV6-3 combines with J gene TRBJ1-2; D is perhaps TRBD1 (6 bases). This CDR3 is built from 14 residues. Deletions cut 4 bases from V and 5 bases from J, with 14 bases between. Per the germline V gene, CDR1 is MNHEY and CDR2 is SVGEGT. The CDR3: CASSFSGTPYGYTF. CDR3 DNA sequence: TGTGCCAGCAGTTTCTCCGGGACACCTTATGGCTACACCTTC.

CDR3 nucleotide sequence: TGCAGCGTGCCAGGGGCACTCACCGGGGAGCTGTTTTTT. Residues: CSVPGALTGELFF. The chain is built from TRBV29-1 and TRBJ2-2, with D tentatively TRBD1 (6 bases). This CDR3 contains 13 residues. The V end was cut by 6 bases, the J end by 4 bases, with 12 bases between. Germline CDR1 SQVTM, CDR2 ANQGSEA.

V usage is TRBV4-1 and J usage is TRBJ2-7; 9 nucleotides line up with TRBD1. Trimming took 3 bases from V and 3 from J; bases not matched to a gene: 6. The CDR3 has 15 residues. From germline, CDR1 is MGHRA and CDR2 YSYEKL. CDR3 nucleotides: TGCGCCAGCAGCCATCCTGGGACAGGGAACTACGAGCAGTACTTC. Translated, it gives CASSHPGTGNYEQYF.

This chain uses TRBV7-2 with TRBJ2-7; TRBD2 might be the D (6 bases). Germline CDR1 is SGHTA and CDR2 is FQGNSA. This CDR3 spans 14 amino acids. V lost 1 base to trimming and J lost 6 bases, with 13 bases between them. The CDR3: CASSLVAREAEQYF. In DNA form, the CDR3 reads TGTGCCAGCAGCTTAGTAGCCAGGGAGGCCGAGCAGTACTTC.

V and J are TRBV2 and TRBJ2-7; 8 bases are a match to TRBD1. The CDR3 consists of 13 residues. The germline gives CDR1 SNHLY, CDR2 FYNNEI. V lost 4 bases and J lost 7; bases outside the gene matches: 6. The CDR3 protein is CASSVSGGGEQYF. For the CDR3, the DNA is TGTGCCAGCAGTGTATCAGGGGGCGGTGAGCAGTACTTC.

The chain joins TRBV29-1 to TRBJ2-5, with a weak D call TRBD1 (6 bases). The CDR3 is made up of 13 amino acids. Trimming removed 6 bases at V and 4 bases at J, with 15 bases between. Germline CDR1 is SQVTM and CDR2 is ANQGSEA. The CDR3 protein is CSVRKQGRETQYF. The CDR3 nucleotides read TGCAGCGTGCGCAAACAGGGTCGAGAGACCCAGTACTTC.

V gene TRBV7-2 combines with J gene TRBJ2-3, with D tentatively TRBD2 (6 bases). The CDR3 loop spans 14 amino acids. The germline CDR1 and CDR2 sequences are SGHTA and FQGNSA. V lost 1 base and J 7 bases, leaving 12 bases between the germline ends. The chain's CDR3 is CASSLVVSGNTQYF. The DNA of the CDR3 is TGTGCCAGCAGCTTAGTGGTTAGCGGTAATACGCAGTATTTT.

The genes are TRBV14 and TRBJ2-7; 7 nucleotides align to TRBD1. Germline CDR1 SGHDN, CDR2 FVKESK. The CDR3 has 16 residues. The V segment lost 1 base and the J segment 4 bases; nucleotides outside the gene matches: 10. The chain's CDR3 is CASSQVRGQQYYEQYF. The DNA for the CDR3 is TGTGCCAGCAGCCAAGTTAGGGGACAGCAATATTACGAGCAGTACTTC.

This chain connects TRBV7-3 to TRBJ1-2, with 8 nucleotides matching TRBD1. The CDR3 is 15 amino acids. The germline V gene has CDR1 SGHTA and CDR2 FQGTGA. Trimming cost V 4 bases and J 10 bases; bases outside gene matches: 14. The CDR3 nucleotides read TGTGCCAGCAGCTCAACAGGGGGATTCGGATTAGACTACACCTTC. It specifies CASSSTGGFGLDYTF.

This chain links TRBV7-9 with TRBJ2-3, with 7 bases fitting TRBD2. V shed 2 bases and J 6 bases; nucleotides not matched to a gene: 14. The V gene's germline CDR1 is SEHNR and CDR2 FQNEAQ (reference sequence). The CDR3 sequence is 17 residues long. The CDR3 coding sequence is TGTGCCAGCAGCTTATTTCGGGCTAGCGGAGGGCCGGATACGCAGTATTTT. Translated: CASSLFRASGGPDTQYF. The full variable domain, with the rest looked up from reference TRBV7-9 and TRBJ2-3, is DTGVSQNPRHKITKRGQNVTFRCDPISEHNRLYWYRQTLGQGPEFLTYFQNEAQLEKSRLLSDRFSAERPKGSFSTLEIQRTEQGDSAMYLCASSLFRASGGPDTQYFGPGTRLTVL.

The rearrangement uses TRBV12-3 or TRBV12-4 and TRBJ2-7; TRBD1 agrees at 10 bases. This CDR3 contains 13 residues. The J segment lost 5 bases and the V segment lost 6 bases, leaving 4 bases of the junction unmatched. The chain's CDR3 is CASSGTGDNEQYF. For the CDR3, the DNA is TGTGCCAGCAGCGGGACAGGGGACAACGAGCAGTACTTC.

V usage is TRBV11-2 and J usage is TRBJ2-2; D gene unclear. V lost 1 base to trimming and J lost 4 bases, with 4 bases between them. CDR3 length: 13 residues. Looked up from germline, CDR1 is SGHAT and CDR2 is FQNNGV. The CDR3 nucleotides are TGTGCCAGCAGCTTAGTGAGCACCGGGGAGCTGTTTTTT. Translating it yields CASSLVSTGELFF.

V gene TRBV5-1 combines with J gene TRBJ1-5, with TRBD1 matching over 9 bases. V lost 0 bases to trimming and J lost 6 bases; unmatched junction nucleotides: 4. There are 15 residues in the CDR3. The V gene's germline CDR1 is SGHRS and CDR2 YFSETQ. For the CDR3, the DNA is TGCGCCAGCAGCTTGGGGACAGGGGATGGTCAGCCCCAGCATTTT. It codes for CASSLGTGDGQPQHF.

V and J are TRBV9 and TRBJ2-3; 10 bases fit TRBD2. V trimming: 4 bases; J trimming: 3 bases; junction bases outside the gene matches: 8. Looked up from germline, CDR1 is SGDLS and CDR2 is YYNGEE. This CDR3 has 16 amino acids. The CDR3, as DNA: TGTGCCAGCAGCCTTCTAGCGGGAGCTGGGACAGATACGCAGTATTTT. Its protein product is CASSLLAGAGTDTQYF.

The DNA for the CDR3 is TGTGCCAGCGCGGCCGCGGATACCTACGAGCAGTACTTC. Its protein is CASAAADTYEQYF. The chain joins TRBV19 to TRBJ2-7, with no clear D. Germline CDR1 is LNHDA and CDR2 is SQIVND (reference sequence). Trimming removed 9 bases from V and 2 bases from J, with 14 bases in between. The CDR3 covers 13 residues.

The V gene is TRBV12-3 or TRBV12-4, the J gene TRBJ1-1; 8 bases are shared with TRBD1. With 5 bases clipped from V and 3 bases from J, the junction kept 2 bases outside the gene matches. This CDR3 region has 13 residues. The CDR3 DNA is TGTGCCAGCAGTCGGACAGGGTACACTGAAGCTTTCTTT. This translates into CASSRTGYTEAFF.

The chain couples TRBV30 to TRBJ1-2; D is ambiguous. V lost 7 bases and J lost 4, with 13 bases in between. Germline CDR1 is GTSNPN and CDR2 is SVGIG (reference sequence). The CDR3 has 12 amino acids. CDR3 nucleotide sequence: TGTGCCTCCTCCCCGGGTATCTATGGCTACACCTTC. This sequence encodes CASSPGIYGYTF.